This T cell receptor (beta chain) stems from a study of neurological immune-mediated disorders. A single record per CDR3 protein comes from TCRdb applying MiXCR to the 5' RACE reads. The sample has nearly 60,000 distinct CDR3 sequences; approximately 4% are singletons. Many counts were recorded for this clonotype. Germline CDR1 SGHRS, CDR2 YFSETQ. Trimming removed 7 bases from V and 9 bases from J, with 17 bases in between. This CDR3 has 14 amino acids. V usage is TRBV5-1 and J usage is TRBJ1-6, with D possibly TRBD1 on 5 matching bases. Sequenced input: PBMCs. The TCR comes from a woman in her 30s with multiple sclerosis. The CDR3 here is CASGVEGPPSPLHF. DNA of the CDR3: TGCGCCAGCGGGGTAGAGGGGCCACCTTCACCCCTCCACTTT.